A selection of T cell receptor beta chains follows, all from one sample in a study of vaccination effects on CD4 cells after COVID-19. Assay used: immunoSEQ multiplex PCR; TCRdb lists only in-frame clones, some missing. The data hold roughly 70,000 clones, with more than 65% observed a single time. What these receptors recognize is not known. The starting material was CD4+ T cells from PBMCs cultured with HIV peptides, obtained before COVID-19 vaccination. These receptors came from a human donor who had a prior SARS-CoV-2 infection. Both conserved end residues are part of each CDR3. The D gene is left open where the match is weak. Rows give clone size only sometimes, using once, few, many, or a class for an expanded clone.

d_call	v_call	j_call	clone_size	cdr3_nt	cdr3_aa
-	TRBV7-8	TRBJ1-2	-	TGTGCCAGCAGCCGAGGTGGGGGACTGAGCTATGGCTACACCTTC	CASSRGGGLSYGYTF
-	TRBV18	TRBJ1-2	few	TGTGCCAGCTCACGAGGCGACTATGGCTACACCTTC	CASSRGDYGYTF
-	TRBV11-3	TRBJ2-7	-	TGTGCCAGCAGCGGCAAGACAGAGACCTACGAGCAGTACTTC	CASSGKTETYEQYF
-	TRBV7-3	TRBJ2-3	-	TGTGCCAGCAGCCCTCGCGGGGGCTCCACAGATACGCAGTATTTT	CASSPRGGSTDTQYF
-	TRBV9	TRBJ2-5	-	TGTGCCAGCAGCGTGGGCGGGGCCGGGGAAGAGACCCAGTACTTC	CASSVGGAGEETQYF
-	TRBV19	TRBJ1-4	-	TGTGCCAGTACCCCGGGCACGCGGCGGTCCGAAAAACTGTTTTTT	CASTPGTRRSEKLFF
-	TRBV7-9	TRBJ1-4	-	TGTGCCAGCAGCTTAGTCGGGGAGTCGACGGAAAAACTGTTTTTT	CASSLVGESTEKLFF
TRBD2	TRBV5-1	TRBJ2-3	-	TGCGCCAGCAGCTGGGGGACTAGCGGGAGTGCAGATACGCAGTATTTT	CASSWGTSGSADTQYF
-	TRBV11-2	TRBJ1-4	-	TGTGCCAGCAGCTACCGGGGGAAGGCTAATGAAAAACTGTTTTTT	CASSYRGKANEKLFF
-	TRBV15	TRBJ2-6	once	TGTGCCACCCGGGGCCCTTTGGGTGGGGCCAACGTCCTGACTTTC	CATRGPLGGANVLTF
-	TRBV10-3	TRBJ2-7	-	TGTGCCATCAGTGAGCACGGACAGAGCTACGAGCAGTACTTC	CAISEHGQSYEQYF
-	TRBV7-9	TRBJ2-3	-	TGTGCCAGCAGCTTAGGCCCAGATACGCAGTATTTT	CASSLGPDTQYF
-	TRBV18	TRBJ2-7	few	TGTGCCAGCTCACGGGCAGGGACCCTCTACGAGCAGTACTTC	CASSRAGTLYEQYF
TRBD1	TRBV9	TRBJ2-7	-	TGTGCCAGCAGCCCGGGGACAGGGTTCTACGAGCAGTACTTC	CASSPGTGFYEQYF
-	TRBV10-3	TRBJ2-1	-	TGTGCCATCAGTGAGGCTCCCTTTAGCTCCTACAATGAGCAGTTCTTC	CAISEAPFSSYNEQFF
-	TRBV11-2	TRBJ2-7	-	TGTGCCAGCAGCAAAACACTTTCTGTTTCCTACGAGCAGTACTTC	CASSKTLSVSYEQYF
-	TRBV27	TRBJ2-3	-	TGTGCCAGCAGTTTAACCCTGACATATGGGAGAACAGATACGCAGTATTTT	CASSLTLTYGRTDTQYF
TRBD2	TRBV7-3	TRBJ2-1	-	TGTGCCAGCAGCTTCAGCGGGGGGGCAAGCGGCAATGAGCAGTTCTTC	CASSFSGGASGNEQFF
TRBD1	TRBV6-2/TRBV6-3	TRBJ1-1	-	TGTGCCAGCAGTTACCGCCGGGACAGGGCCACTGAAGCTTTCTTT	CASSYRRDRATEAFF
TRBD1	TRBV30	TRBJ2-6	-	TGTGCCTGGACTTCAGGGGGAACCCTCTCTGGGGCCAACGTCCTGACTTTC	CAWTSGGTLSGANVLTF
TRBD1	TRBV19	TRBJ2-7	-	TGTGCCAGTAGTTTAACAGGGGACTCCTACGAGCAGTACTTC	CASSLTGDSYEQYF
TRBD2	TRBV4-3	TRBJ2-3	few	TGCGCCAGCAGCCAAGATCCACCGCTGGGTAGCGGGAGGGCAGATACGCAGTATTTT	CASSQDPPLGSGRADTQYF
-	TRBV6-1	TRBJ2-5	-	TGTGCCAGCAGTGAAAGTTGGGGACTTTTAGAGACCCAGTACTTC	CASSESWGLLETQYF
TRBD2	TRBV3-1/TRBV3-2	TRBJ2-2	-	TGTGCCAGCAGCCAAGTGCCGGGGAGGGGAGCCGGGGAGCTGTTTTTT	CASSQVPGRGAGELFF
-	TRBV19	TRBJ1-3	-	TGTGCCAGTAGTATAGCCCCAGGGGCTGGTGGAAACACCATATATTTT	CASSIAPGAGGNTIYF
-	TRBV2	TRBJ2-3	once	TGTGCCAGCAGTGAAGGGGGGGCAGGACCCTATACGCAGTATTTT	CASSEGGAGPYTQYF
TRBD1	TRBV6-5	TRBJ1-6	-	TGTGCCAGCAGTTATAGGGACAGGAGTAATTCACCCCTCCACTTT	CASSYRDRSNSPLHF
TRBD2	TRBV30	TRBJ2-5	-	TGTGCCTGGAGCGAATACCTTAGCGGGGGGTTGGAGACCCAGTACTTC	CAWSEYLSGGLETQYF
-	TRBV12-5	TRBJ2-1	-	TGTGCTAGTGGTTCTTACCCTTTAGCGCAGCAGTTCTTC	CASGSYPLAQQFF
TRBD2	TRBV7-2	TRBJ2-5	-	TGTGCCAGCAGCTTAGATGGGCTAGCGGGGGGGCGAGGGACCCAGTACTTC	CASSLDGLAGGRGTQYF
TRBD2	TRBV6-2/TRBV6-3	TRBJ2-7	few	TGTGCCAGCAGTAGATACAACGCGGTTAGCGGGTTCCTCTACGAGCAGTACTTC	CASSRYNAVSGFLYEQYF